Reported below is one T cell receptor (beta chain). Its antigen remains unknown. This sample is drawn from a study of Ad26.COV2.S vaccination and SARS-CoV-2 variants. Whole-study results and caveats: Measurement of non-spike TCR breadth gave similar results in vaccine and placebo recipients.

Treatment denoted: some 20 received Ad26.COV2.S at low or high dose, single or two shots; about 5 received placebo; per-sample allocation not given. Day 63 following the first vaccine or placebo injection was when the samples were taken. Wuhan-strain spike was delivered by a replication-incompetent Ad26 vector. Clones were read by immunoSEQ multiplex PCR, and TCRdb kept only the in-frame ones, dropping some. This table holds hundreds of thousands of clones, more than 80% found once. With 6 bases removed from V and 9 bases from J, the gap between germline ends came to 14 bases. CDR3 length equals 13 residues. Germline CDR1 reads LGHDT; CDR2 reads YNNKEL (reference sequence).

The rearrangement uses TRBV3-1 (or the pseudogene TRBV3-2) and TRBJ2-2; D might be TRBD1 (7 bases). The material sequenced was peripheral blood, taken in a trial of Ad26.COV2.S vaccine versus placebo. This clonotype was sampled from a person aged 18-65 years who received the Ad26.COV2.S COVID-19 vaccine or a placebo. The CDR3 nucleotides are TGTGCCAGCAGACAGCAGGGGGGATGGGAGCTGTTTTTT. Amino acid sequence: CASRQQGGWELFF.